These 14 T cell receptor beta chains came from one sample sequenced in a study of patients and donors after allogeneic stem cell transplantation. TCRdb called the RT-PCR reads again in MiXCR, with one record for every CDR3 protein. Among 150,000 to 200,000 distinct CDR3 sequences, about 40% were seen once, and the ten largest hold 33%. Material: blood, either unsorted or a sorted T cell fraction (not recorded which). The receptor source for this set is a human donor who was either an allogeneic HSCT recipient or a stem cell or donor lymphocyte infusion donor (not recorded which). It is not recorded whose cells these are; they may come from a transplant donor.

V is TRBV12-3 or TRBV12-4 and J is TRBJ1-6; no clear D. Deletions cut 1 base from V and 9 bases from J, with 7 bases between. CDR3 size: 13 residues. The CDR3 DNA sequence: TGTGCCAGCAGTTTAGTTCTCGGTTCACCCCTCCACTTT. Translation: CASSLVLGSPLHF.

This clonotype was counted a few times. The chain carries TRBV10-3 and TRBJ2-7; 10 bases are a match to TRBD1. V was clipped by 10 bases and J by 4 bases; unmatched bases: 7. The germline gives CDR1 ENHRY, CDR2 SYGVKD. The CDR3 is 13 residues long. CDR3 region: CATEGQGMYEQYF. CDR3 DNA sequence: TGTGCCACCGAGGGACAGGGGATGTACGAGCAGTACTTC.

The CDR3 loop reads CASSLQGNEQYF. The DNA of the CDR3 is TGTGCCAGCAGTTTACAGGGAAACGAGCAGTACTTC. The genes are TRBV12-3 or TRBV12-4 and TRBJ2-7; the D gene is possibly TRBD1 (5 bases). This CDR3 is built from 12 residues. V was clipped by 2 bases and J by 5 bases, with 7 bases between them.

The chain employs TRBV4-1 and TRBJ2-3; 10 bases line up with TRBD2. The CDR3 spans 15 residues. V shed 4 bases and J 4 bases; nucleotides not matched to a gene: 5. Germline loops: CDR1 MGHRA, CDR2 YSYEKL. CDR3 bases: TGCGCCAGCAGCCTGCGGACTAGCGGCCCAGATACGCAGTATTTT. Protein sequence: CASSLRTSGPDTQYF.

The chain couples TRBV4-3 to TRBJ2-1, with D possibly being TRBD2 (5 bases). The CDR3 totals 15 residues. V lost 4 bases and J lost 5, with 15 bases in between. Germline CDR1 and CDR2: LGHNA and YSLEER. The CDR3 protein is CASSRGSGRDNEQFF. In nucleotides, the CDR3 is TGCGCCAGCAGCCGCGGGTCGGGCCGCGACAATGAGCAGTTCTTC.

The CDR3 is CASSLVQGHSYEQYF. The CDR3, as DNA: TGTGCCAGCAGTTTAGTACAAGGACACTCCTACGAGCAGTACTTC. The chain links TRBV12-3 or TRBV12-4 to TRBJ2-7, with D perhaps matching TRBD1 (5 bases). The CDR3 extends over 15 amino acids. The ends were cut back, 1 base at V and 0 bases at J, with 10 bases in the middle.

Only one count was recorded for this clonotype. The V call is TRBV3-1, the J call TRBJ2-1, with D unclear. Germline V gene sequence: CDR1 LGHDT, CDR2 YNNKEL (reference sequence). The length of the CDR3 is 12 residues. The V gene lost 5 bases and the J gene lost 10 bases, with 12 bases spanning the gap. The CDR3 region has the DNA TGTGCCAGCAGCTACGAAACACCCGAGCAGTTCTTC. Protein: CASSYETPEQFF.

The V gene is TRBV4-3, the J gene TRBJ2-3, with D possibly being TRBD2 (5 bases). This CDR3 comprises 12 residues. CDR1 and CDR2 (germline): LGHNA, YSLEER. Trimming took 1 base from V and 6 from J, leaving 5 bases between them. CDR3 in DNA: TGCGCCAGCAGCCAAGCGGGGGATACGCAGTATTTT. Its translation: CASSQAGDTQYF.

Many counts were recorded for this clonotype. V gene TRBV3-1 combines with J gene TRBJ1-2; D gene unclear. V was clipped by 0 bases and J by 4 bases, with 6 bases between them. This CDR3 comprises 13 residues. CDR1 and CDR2 from the germline V gene are LGHDT and YNNKEL (reference sequence). DNA of the CDR3: TGTGCCAGCAGCCAAGACAGACTCTATGGCTACACCTTC. Protein: CASSQDRLYGYTF.

This clonotype turned up a few times. This chain joins TRBV20-1 and TRBJ1-5; D is perhaps TRBD1 (6 bases). V was shortened by 3 bases and J by 2 bases, with 14 bases between the two germline ends. Germline V CDR1 and CDR2: DFQATT, SNEGSKA (reference sequence). There are 15 residues in the CDR3. The CDR3 DNA sequence: TGCAGTGCTAGCCGCGCAGAGGGGGGCAATCAGCCCCAGCATTTT. It yields the protein CSASRAEGGNQPQHF.

This clonotype came up once. V gene TRBV2 combines with J gene TRBJ2-7; D may be TRBD2 (5 bases). In germline, CDR1 is SNHLY, CDR2 FYNNEI. The CDR3 extends over 11 amino acids. Deletions cut 9 bases from V and 4 bases from J, with 10 bases between. The CDR3 nucleotides read TGTGCCAGTTACTCGGGGTACGAGCAGTACTTC. Encoded protein: CASYSGYEQYF. Full variable domain (outside the CDR3, taken from reference TRBV2 and TRBJ2-7): EPEVTQTPSHQVTQMGQEVILRCVPISNHLYFYWYRQILGQKVEFLVSFYNNEISEKSEIFDDQFSVERPDGSNFTLKIRSTKLEDSAMYFCASYSGYEQYFGPGTRLTVT.

This clonotype was found a few times. This chain connects TRBV19 to TRBJ1-1; tentatively, D is TRBD1 (6 bases). V was trimmed by 9 bases and J by 5 bases, leaving 16 bases between them. The CDR3 spans 13 residues. Germline V lookup: CDR1 LNHDA, CDR2 SQIVND (reference sequence). The CDR3 DNA reads as TGTGCCAGCCGGCAGGGGAGACCGACTGAAGCTTTCTTT. This gives the protein CASRQGRPTEAFF.

CDR3 sequence (DNA): TGTGCCAGCACCGAAGGAGGGGCAATGAACACCGGGGAGCTGTTTTTT. It codes for CASTEGGAMNTGELFF. The rearrangement links TRBV2 to TRBJ2-2, with D perhaps matching TRBD2 (6 bases). Germline CDR1 is SNHLY and CDR2 is FYNNEI. Trimming removed 7 bases from V and 1 base from J, with 16 bases in between. This CDR3 has 16 amino acids.

The rearrangement uses TRBV12-3 or TRBV12-4 and TRBJ2-1; TRBD1 matches at 8 bases. The CDR3 spans 15 residues. The junction had 10 bases not matched to a gene; V was cut back by 9 bases and J by 3 bases. CDR3 nucleotides: TGTGCCAGTTCGGCAGGGGGCCTTCTCTACAATGAGCAGTTCTTC. Amino acid sequence: CASSAGGLLYNEQFF.